The 27 T cell receptor beta chains below come from one sample, sequenced in a study of T cell responses to AZD1222 COVID-19 vaccine. Libraries were prepared by immunoSEQ multiplex PCR; TCRdb keeps only in-frame clonotypes and omits some of them. The data show over 80,000 clones, with more than 85% seen just once and approximately 9% held by the top ten. This specimen consisted of peripheral blood, obtained 28 days after the second AZD1222 dose. The receptors stem from an adult who received the AZD1222 COVID-19 vaccine.

This clone came up once. This chain uses TRBV28 with TRBJ2-3; a weak D match, TRBD2 (5 bases). The CDR3 contains 12 residues. Germline lookup yields CDR1 MDHEN and CDR2 SYDVKM. V lost 8 bases and J 7 bases, leaving 13 bases between the germline ends. The CDR3 loop is CASGSGIYTQYF. CDR3 in DNA: TGTGCCAGCGGGAGTGGAATCTATACGCAGTATTTT.

This clone was found a few times. The CDR3 region has the DNA TGCGCCAGCAGACCGGGACTAGCGGGAGGTGTTTCCTACAATGAGCAGTTCTTC. Its protein product is CASRPGLAGGVSYNEQFF. The genes are TRBV10-1 and TRBJ2-1; 15 bases line up with TRBD2. The V and J ends lost 6 bases and 1 base, in that order; junction bases with no gene match: 7. Germline V lookup: CDR1 WNHNN, CDR2 SYGVQD (reference sequence). This CDR3 is built from 18 residues.

The chain links TRBV10-3 to TRBJ2-1, with 7 bases that match TRBD1. The CDR3 runs 16 residues. Germline CDR1 reads ENHRY; CDR2 reads SYGVKD. Unmatched junction bases numbered 12, after V lost 6 bases and J lost 4 bases. In DNA form, the CDR3 reads TGTGCCATCAGAGGTAATCGGGACAGACAATACAATGAGCAGTTCTTC. This codes for CAIRGNRDRQYNEQFF.

This clone occurred once. This rearrangement joins TRBV2 to TRBJ2-7; D is uncertain. V gave up 5 bases and J gave up 0 bases, with 5 bases separating them. Germline assignment: CDR1 SNHLY and CDR2 FYNNEI. The CDR3 extends over 12 amino acids. CDR3 residues: CASSPPSYEQYF. Here the CDR3 DNA reads TGTGCCAGCAGTCCTCCCTCCTACGAGCAGTACTTC.

This clone has only a few counts. The V gene is TRBV28, the J gene TRBJ1-3; 12 bases align to TRBD1. The trim removed 7 bases at V and 8 bases at J, leaving 6 bases unmatched. The CDR3 runs to 14 residues. CDR1 MDHEN and CDR2 SYDVKM come from the germline V gene. The CDR3 loop reads CASIPGQGAHTIYF. CDR3 DNA sequence: TGTGCCAGCATACCGGGACAGGGGGCGCACACCATATATTTT.

This rearrangement joins TRBV5-8 to TRBJ1-5, with TRBD1 matching over 7 bases. V lost 5 bases to trimming and J lost 3 bases; unmatched junction nucleotides: 8. CDR1 is SGHTS and CDR2 is YDEGEE in the germline V gene. The CDR3 loop spans 15 amino acids. CDR3 in DNA: TGTGCCAGCAGTCCTCGACAGGGCTACAATCAGCCCCAGCATTTT. Translation: CASSPRQGYNQPQHF.

CDR3 loop: CASSGLASAYEQYF. The CDR3 nucleotides read TGTGCCAGCAGCGGACTAGCGTCAGCCTACGAGCAGTACTTC. The rearrangement links TRBV2 to TRBJ2-7; 9 bases line up with TRBD2. The CDR3 consists of 14 residues. The V and J ends lost 6 bases and 2 bases, in that order; junction bases with no gene match: 5. Germline loops: CDR1 SNHLY, CDR2 FYNNEI.

The J gene is TRBJ1-1, the V gene TRBV28; 9 nucleotides agree with TRBD1. The CDR3 length is 16 residues. The germline gives CDR1 MDHEN, CDR2 SYDVKM. V lost 1 base and J lost 1; bases outside the gene matches: 4. The CDR3 reads CASSLFPGQGNTEAFF. In nucleotides, the CDR3 is TGTGCCAGCAGTTTATTTCCGGGACAGGGGAACACTGAAGCTTTCTTT.

V and J are TRBV13 and TRBJ2-7; D perhaps matches TRBD1 (5 bases). V dropped 4 bases and J dropped 0 bases, with 7 bases sitting between them. CDR1 is PRHDT and CDR2 is FYEKMQ in the germline V gene (reference sequence). CDR3 length: 13 amino acids. The CDR3: CASSSGSSYEQYF. CDR3 nucleotide sequence: TGTGCCAGCAGCTCAGGGTCCTCCTACGAGCAGTACTTC.

CDR3: CASSPRDGRADTQYF. The CDR3 nucleotides are TGTGCCAGCAGCCCGCGCGACGGGAGGGCAGATACGCAGTATTTT. This chain uses TRBV9 with TRBJ2-3, with 8 bases matching TRBD2. CDR3 length: 15 residues. Germline V gene sequence: CDR1 SGDLS, CDR2 YYNGEE. V was pared by 4 bases and J by 4 bases, with 8 bases of the junction left unmatched.

The table lists this clone with a few counts. J is TRBJ1-4 and V is TRBV7-8; the match to TRBD1 covers 7 bases. V trimming: 5 bases; J trimming: 0 bases; junction bases outside the gene matches: 12. CDR3 size: 18 residues. Germline V CDR1 and CDR2: SGHVS, FQNEAQ. The CDR3 DNA sequence: TGTGCCAGCAGCACAAGACAGGGATTCGCGGCAACTAATGAAAAACTGTTTTTT. Translation gives CASSTRQGFAATNEKLFF. Full variable domain (missing parts from reference TRBV7-8 and TRBJ1-4): GAGVSQSPRYKVAKRGQDVALRCDPISGHVSLFWYQQALGQGPEFLTYFQNEAQLDKSGLPSDRFFAERPEGSVSTLKIQRTQQEDSAVYLCASSTRQGFAATNEKLFFGSGTQLSVL.

This chain uses TRBV5-5 with TRBJ1-6; 7 positions match TRBD1. Trimming cost V 2 bases and J 7 bases; bases outside gene matches: 3. Germline V CDR1 and CDR2: SGHKS, YYEKEE (reference sequence). The CDR3 has 14 residues. The CDR3: CASSFPGQNSPLHF. The CDR3 DNA is TGTGCCAGCAGCTTTCCGGGACAGAATTCACCCCTCCACTTT.

In this sample, this clone turned up a few times. The chain couples TRBV4-3 to TRBJ1-1; D not resolved. V was pared by 3 bases and J by 1 base, with 9 bases between. In germline, CDR1 is LGHNA, CDR2 YSLEER. The CDR3 is 14 residues long. Here the CDR3 reads CASSHGVGNTEAFF. The CDR3 DNA follows: TGCGCCAGCAGCCACGGGGTCGGGAACACTGAAGCTTTCTTT.

The chain combines TRBV18 with TRBJ2-1; TRBD1 or TRBD2 may be the D gene (5 bases each). The CDR3 consists of 13 residues. The V end lost 2 bases, the J end lost 7 bases, and 9 bases lay between the germline ends. Germline loops: CDR1 KGHSH, CDR2 LQKENI. CDR3 coding DNA: TGTGCCAGCTCACCATTTGGGGGTAATGAGCAGTTCTTC. Encoded protein: CASSPFGGNEQFF.

The chain has TRBV5-5 and TRBJ2-7; 9 positions agree with TRBD2. V shed 2 bases and J 1 base; nucleotides not matched to a gene: 4. Germline V gene lookup returns CDR1 SGHKS and CDR2 YYEKEE (reference sequence). The CDR3 extends over 15 amino acids. CDR3: CASSFLAGVSYEQYF. The CDR3 DNA reads as TGTGCCAGCAGCTTCTTAGCGGGAGTTTCCTACGAGCAGTACTTC.

The V call is TRBV9, the J call TRBJ2-3; the D gene could be TRBD1 or TRBD2 (5 bases each). There are 18 residues in the CDR3. Germline-derived CDR1 and CDR2 are SGDLS and YYNGEE. Trimming shortened V by 2 bases and J by 1 base, and 20 bases separated the two germline ends. The CDR3 here is CASSVGPGKGEGTDTQYF. In DNA form, the CDR3 reads TGTGCCAGCAGCGTCGGGCCAGGGAAGGGAGAGGGCACAGATACGCAGTATTTT.

This rearrangement joins TRBV19 to TRBJ1-1; D is ambiguous. Trimming removed 1 base from V and 6 bases from J, with 12 bases in between. The CDR3 has 14 amino acids. Germline CDR1 LNHDA, CDR2 SQIVND (reference sequence). DNA of the CDR3: TGTGCCAGTAGTATAGGCGATGCCTATTCTGAAGCTTTCTTT. Translating gives CASSIGDAYSEAFF.

The chain carries TRBV5-4 and TRBJ2-3; D might be TRBD1 (6 bases). Trimming removed 2 bases from V and 2 bases from J, with 15 bases in between. This CDR3 is built from 16 residues. Germline CDR1 SGHNT, CDR2 YYREEE (reference sequence). The CDR3 here is CASSLGGFGATDTQYF. In DNA form, the CDR3 reads TGTGCCAGCAGCTTAGGGGGTTTCGGCGCCACAGATACGCAGTATTTT.

V gene TRBV6-6 combines with J gene TRBJ2-2, with TRBD2 matching over 9 bases. The CDR3 has 15 residues. Germline lookup yields CDR1 MNHNY and CDR2 SVGAGI (reference sequence). The CDR3 spells CASVPSGRYTGELFF. CDR3 coding DNA: TGTGCTTCCGTCCCGAGCGGGAGGTACACCGGGGAGCTGTTTTTT.

The J gene is TRBJ1-1, the V gene TRBV2; D might be TRBD1 (5 bases). The germline V gene encodes CDR1 SNHLY and CDR2 FYNNEI. The CDR3 is 13 residues long. V was trimmed by 5 bases and J by 6 bases, leaving 13 bases between them. CDR3 region: CASSHGGKPEAFF. The CDR3 coding sequence is TGTGCCAGCAGTCATGGGGGGAAGCCTGAAGCTTTCTTT. Full variable domain (remainder filled in from reference TRBV2 and TRBJ1-1): EPEVTQTPSHQVTQMGQEVILRCVPISNHLYFYWYRQILGQKVEFLVSFYNNEISEKSEIFDDQFSVERPDGSNFTLKIRSTKLEDSAMYFCASSHGGKPEAFFGQGTRLTVV.

V usage is TRBV2 and J usage is TRBJ2-1, with D perhaps TRBD2 (6 bases). Germline loops: CDR1 SNHLY, CDR2 FYNNEI. The CDR3 has 15 amino acids. V gave up 7 bases and J gave up 2 bases, with 15 bases separating them. The CDR3 is CASTSPGAPYNEQFF. As DNA, the CDR3 is TGTGCCAGCACCTCCCCGGGAGCCCCCTACAATGAGCAGTTCTTC.

The J gene is TRBJ2-5, the V gene TRBV29-1, with D hard to call. The V gene lost 3 bases and the J gene lost 2 bases, with 1 base spanning the gap. This CDR3 is 10 amino acids long. CDR1 SQVTM and CDR2 ANQGSEA come from the germline V gene. CDR3 sequence (DNA): TGCAGCGTTGAGCAAGAGACCCAGTACTTC. Encoded protein: CSVEQETQYF.

This clone appeared a few times. The V gene is TRBV18, the J gene TRBJ2-7; 8 bases fit TRBD1. CDR3 length equals 15 residues. The J segment lost 1 base and the V segment lost 6 bases, leaving 8 bases of the junction unmatched. CDR1 is KGHSH and CDR2 is LQKENI in the germline V gene. CDR3 in DNA: TGTGCCAGCTCGTCAGGGGGCACCTCTTCCTACGAGCAGTACTTC. Translation gives CASSSGGTSSYEQYF.

The V gene is TRBV3-1 (or the pseudogene TRBV3-2), the J gene TRBJ2-5; D gene uncertain. With 2 bases removed from V and 3 bases from J, the gap between germline ends came to 4 bases. This CDR3 is built from 12 residues. Germline CDR1 is LGHDT and CDR2 is YNNKEL (reference sequence). In DNA form, the CDR3 reads TGTGCCAGCAGCCAACGGGAAGAGACCCAGTACTTC. Its protein product is CASSQREETQYF.

In its sample, this clone was seen once. This chain connects TRBV6-4 to TRBJ2-3; D gene unclear. Germline assignment: CDR1 MRHNA and CDR2 SNTAGT. The CDR3 is 10 residues long. V was shortened by 8 bases and J by 3 bases, with 3 bases between the two germline ends. CDR3 sequence reads: CASGTDTQYF. The DNA for the CDR3 is TGTGCCAGCGGGACAGATACGCAGTATTTT.

The chain combines TRBV5-4 with TRBJ2-5; 12 bases line up with TRBD2. In germline, CDR1 is SGHNT, CDR2 YYREEE (reference sequence). The CDR3 extends over 15 amino acids. The V and J ends lost 8 bases and 3 bases, in that order; junction bases with no gene match: 8. CDR3 sequence (DNA): TGTGCCAGTCATTTAAGACTAGCGGGAGAAGAGACCCAGTACTTC. It specifies CASHLRLAGEETQYF.

CDR3 sequence (DNA): TGTGCCAGCACCTCTGGGGGGACACCCTCCTACGAGCAGTACTTC. Encoded protein: CASTSGGTPSYEQYF. The V and J genes are TRBV28 and TRBJ2-7; either TRBD1 or TRBD2 may fit D (6 bases each). Between the trimmed V and J ends, which lost 7 bases and 0 bases, there was a span of 16 bases. Germline lookup yields CDR1 MDHEN and CDR2 SYDVKM. The CDR3 consists of 15 residues.